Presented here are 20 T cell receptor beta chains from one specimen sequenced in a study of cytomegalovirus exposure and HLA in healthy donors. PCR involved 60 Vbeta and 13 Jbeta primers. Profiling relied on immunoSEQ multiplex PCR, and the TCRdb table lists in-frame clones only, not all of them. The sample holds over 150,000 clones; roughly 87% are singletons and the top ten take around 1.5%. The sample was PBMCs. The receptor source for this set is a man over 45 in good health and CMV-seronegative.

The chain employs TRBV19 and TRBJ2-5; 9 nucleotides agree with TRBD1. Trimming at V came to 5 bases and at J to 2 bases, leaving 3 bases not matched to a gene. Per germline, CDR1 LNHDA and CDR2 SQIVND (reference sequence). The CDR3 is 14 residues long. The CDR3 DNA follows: TGTGCCAGTAGTCGCGGACAGGGGCAAGAGACCCAGTACTTC. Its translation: CASSRGQGQETQYF.

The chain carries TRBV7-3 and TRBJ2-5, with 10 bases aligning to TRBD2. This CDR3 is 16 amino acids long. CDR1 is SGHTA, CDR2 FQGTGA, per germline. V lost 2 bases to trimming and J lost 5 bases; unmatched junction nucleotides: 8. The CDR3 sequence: CASSLSPAGGEETQYF. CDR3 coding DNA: TGTGCCAGCAGCTTATCGCCAGCGGGAGGGGAGGAGACCCAGTACTTC.

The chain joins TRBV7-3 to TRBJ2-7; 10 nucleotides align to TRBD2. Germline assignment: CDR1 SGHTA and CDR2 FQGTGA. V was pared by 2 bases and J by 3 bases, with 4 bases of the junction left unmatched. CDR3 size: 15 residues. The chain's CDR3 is CASSLSSGSFYEQYF. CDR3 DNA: TGTGCCAGCAGCTTATCTAGCGGGAGTTTCTACGAGCAGTACTTC.

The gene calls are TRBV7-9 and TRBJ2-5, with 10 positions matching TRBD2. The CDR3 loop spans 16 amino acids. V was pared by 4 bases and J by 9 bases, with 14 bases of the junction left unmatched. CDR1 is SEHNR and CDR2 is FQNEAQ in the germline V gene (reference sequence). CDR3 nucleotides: TGTGCCAGCAGCTCCGGGACTAGCGATCCAAGAGTGCCCCAGTACTTC. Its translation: CASSSGTSDPRVPQYF.

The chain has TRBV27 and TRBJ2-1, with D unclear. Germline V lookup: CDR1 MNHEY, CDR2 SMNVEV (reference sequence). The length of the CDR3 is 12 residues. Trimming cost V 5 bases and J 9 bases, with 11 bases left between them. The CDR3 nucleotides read TGTGCCAGCAGTGAAAGCCGTACTGAGCAGTTCTTC. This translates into CASSESRTEQFF.

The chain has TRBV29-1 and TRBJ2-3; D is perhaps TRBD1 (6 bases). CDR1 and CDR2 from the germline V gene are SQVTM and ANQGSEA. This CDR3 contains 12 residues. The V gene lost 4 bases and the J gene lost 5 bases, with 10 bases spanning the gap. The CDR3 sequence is CSVVQGKDTQYF. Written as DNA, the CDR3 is TGCAGCGTTGTACAGGGAAAAGATACGCAGTATTTT.

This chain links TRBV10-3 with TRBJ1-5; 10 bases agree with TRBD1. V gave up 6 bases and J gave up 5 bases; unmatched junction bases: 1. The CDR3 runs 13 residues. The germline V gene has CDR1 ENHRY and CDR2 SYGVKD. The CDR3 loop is CAIRGTGDQPQHF. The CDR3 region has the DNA TGTGCCATCAGGGGGACAGGGGATCAGCCCCAGCATTTT.

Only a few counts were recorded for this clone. CDR3 coding DNA: TGCGCCAGCAGCCAAGATGATGCGTACACTGAAGCTTTCTTT. Encoded protein: CASSQDDAYTEAFF. V is TRBV4-3 and J is TRBJ1-1, with unresolved D. V lost 0 bases and J 3 bases, leaving 8 bases between the germline ends. In germline, CDR1 is LGHNA, CDR2 YSLEER. This CDR3 has 14 residues.

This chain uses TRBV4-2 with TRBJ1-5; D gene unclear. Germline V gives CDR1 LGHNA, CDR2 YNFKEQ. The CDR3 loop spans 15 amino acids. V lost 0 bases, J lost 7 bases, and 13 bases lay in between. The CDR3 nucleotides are TGTGCCAGCAGCCAAGAAACTTCGGGGAGCCAGCCCCAGCATTTT. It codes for CASSQETSGSQPQHF.

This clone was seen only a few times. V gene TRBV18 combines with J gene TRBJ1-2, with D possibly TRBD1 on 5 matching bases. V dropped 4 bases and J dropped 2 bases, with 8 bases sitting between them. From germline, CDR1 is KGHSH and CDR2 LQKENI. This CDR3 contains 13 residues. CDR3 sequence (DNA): TGTGCCAGCTCACAGGGGTCCAACTATGGCTACACCTTC. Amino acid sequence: CASSQGSNYGYTF.

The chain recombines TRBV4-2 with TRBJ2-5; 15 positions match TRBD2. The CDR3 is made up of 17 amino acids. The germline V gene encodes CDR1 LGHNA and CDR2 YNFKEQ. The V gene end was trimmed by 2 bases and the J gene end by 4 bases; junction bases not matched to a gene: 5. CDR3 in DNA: TGTGCCAGCAGCCAACCAGGGACTAGCGGGAGGTCAGAGACCCAGTACTTC. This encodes CASSQPGTSGRSETQYF.

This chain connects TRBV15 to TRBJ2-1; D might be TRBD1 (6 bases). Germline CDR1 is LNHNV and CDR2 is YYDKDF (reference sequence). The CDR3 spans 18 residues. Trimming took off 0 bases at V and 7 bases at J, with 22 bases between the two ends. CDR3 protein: CATSRDRGGSSGWNEQFF. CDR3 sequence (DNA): TGTGCCACCAGCAGAGATAGAGGGGGTTCTTCTGGATGGAATGAGCAGTTCTTC. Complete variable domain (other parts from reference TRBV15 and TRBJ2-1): DAMVIQNPRYQVTQFGKPVTLSCSQTLNHNVMYWYQQKSSQAPKLLFHYYDKDFNNEADTPDNFQSRRPNTSFCFLDIRSPGLGDTAMYLCATSRDRGGSSGWNEQFFGPGTRLTVL.

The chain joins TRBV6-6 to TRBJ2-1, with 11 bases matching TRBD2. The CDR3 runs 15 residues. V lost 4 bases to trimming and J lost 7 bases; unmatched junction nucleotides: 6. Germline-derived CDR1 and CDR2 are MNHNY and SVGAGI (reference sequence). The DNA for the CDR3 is TGTGCCAGCAGTTCCGGACTAGCGGGTGGGAATGAGCAGTTCTTC. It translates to CASSSGLAGGNEQFF.

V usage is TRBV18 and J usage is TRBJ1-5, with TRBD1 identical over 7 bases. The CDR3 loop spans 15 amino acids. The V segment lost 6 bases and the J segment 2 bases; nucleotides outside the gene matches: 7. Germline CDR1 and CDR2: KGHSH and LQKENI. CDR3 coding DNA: TGTGCCAGCTCTGACCAGGGGGTTGGCAATCAGCCCCAGCATTTT. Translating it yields CASSDQGVGNQPQHF.

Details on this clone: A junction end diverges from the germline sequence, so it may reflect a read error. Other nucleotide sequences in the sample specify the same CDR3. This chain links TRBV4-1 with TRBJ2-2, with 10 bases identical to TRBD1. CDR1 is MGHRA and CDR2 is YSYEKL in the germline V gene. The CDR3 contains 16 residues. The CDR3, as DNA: TGCGCCAGTAGCCCCCTTGGACAGGGGGTAACCGGGGAGCTGTTTTTT. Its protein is CASSPLGQGVTGELFF.

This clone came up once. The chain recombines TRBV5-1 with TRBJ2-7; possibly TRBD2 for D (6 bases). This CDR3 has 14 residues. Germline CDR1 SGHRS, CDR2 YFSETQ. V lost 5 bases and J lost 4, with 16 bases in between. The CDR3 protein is CASSLPGTSYEQYF. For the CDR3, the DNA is TGCGCCAGCAGTTTACCCGGGACTTCTTACGAGCAGTACTTC.

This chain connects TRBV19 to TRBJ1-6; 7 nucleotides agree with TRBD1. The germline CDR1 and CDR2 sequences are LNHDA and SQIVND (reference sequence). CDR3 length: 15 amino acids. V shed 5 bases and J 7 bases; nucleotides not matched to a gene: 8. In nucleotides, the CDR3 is TGTGCCAGTAGTTCGGGACAGCTACCAAATTCACCCCTCCACTTT. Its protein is CASSSGQLPNSPLHF.

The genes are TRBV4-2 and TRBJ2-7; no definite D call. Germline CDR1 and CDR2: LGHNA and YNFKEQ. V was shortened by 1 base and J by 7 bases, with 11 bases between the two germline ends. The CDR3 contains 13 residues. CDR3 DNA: TGTGCCAGCAGCCAAGCTCCAGGAAGGGAGCAGTACTTC. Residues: CASSQAPGREQYF.

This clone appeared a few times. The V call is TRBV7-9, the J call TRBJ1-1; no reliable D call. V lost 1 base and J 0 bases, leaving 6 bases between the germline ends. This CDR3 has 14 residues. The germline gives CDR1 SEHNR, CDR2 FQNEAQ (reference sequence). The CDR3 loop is CASSLDLLNTEAFF. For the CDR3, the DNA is TGTGCCAGCAGCTTAGACTTACTGAACACTGAAGCTTTCTTT.

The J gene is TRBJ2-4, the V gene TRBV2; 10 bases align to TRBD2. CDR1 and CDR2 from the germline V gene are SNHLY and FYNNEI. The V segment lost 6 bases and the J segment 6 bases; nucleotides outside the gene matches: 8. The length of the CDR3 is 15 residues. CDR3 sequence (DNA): TGTGCCAGCAGCGCGACTAGCGGGCCCGTAAACATTCAGTACTTC. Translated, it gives CASSATSGPVNIQYF.